The clone carrying this T cell receptor beta chain was observed a handful of times. This specimen comes from a study of radiation and T cells in renal cell carcinoma. Germline V gene data show CDR1 as MNHEY and CDR2 as SVGAGI. Trimming removed 2 bases from V and 7 bases from J, with 12 bases in between. The CDR3 length is 14 residues. Time point of the sample: blood 4 weeks post-SBRT, at nephrectomy. As to treatment: 15 Gy SBRT to primary tumor, nephrectomy 4 weeks later. Nephrectomy followed 15 Gy stereotactic body radiation by 4 weeks. Sequenced by immunoSEQ multiplex PCR; TCRdb stores in-frame clones only, minus some. Of under 100,000 clones in the sample, about 82% were seen once.

V and J are TRBV6-5 and TRBJ1-5, with D uncertain. The sample here was blood, taken from a patient whose treatment included radiotherapy and nephrectomy. This receptor was identified in a man aged 50 to 60 with renal cell carcinoma. CDR3 nucleotides: TGTGCCAGCAGTTACGCACAAGGTAAACAGCCCCAGCATTTT. Translating it yields CASSYAQGKQPQHF.